The rows below give T cell receptor beta chains drawn from one sample of a study of cytomegalovirus exposure and HLA in healthy donors. TCRdb's table, derived via immunoSEQ multiplex PCR, lists solely in-frame clones and lacks some. This sample has roughly 110,000 clones, with around 80% found just once. Sequenced material: PBMCs. The source is a young man in good health and CMV-seropositive. Each CDR3 is given with its conserved first and last residue.

v_gene	CDR3aa
TRBV7-9	CASSGRVGVNTQYF
TRBV27	CASTTAGALGYTF
TRBV6-5	CASSYNGGYGYTF
TRBV5-4	CASSLGQTRSTGELFF
TRBV19	CASSSFGRGKGTEAFF
TRBV15	CATRVGISGELFF
TRBV5-1	CASSLGVISSYNSPLHF
TRBV4-2	CASSQGPSGSNEKLFF
TRBV25-1	CASETPGKWGTQYF
TRBV5-1	CASSLGAGGNTQYF
TRBV6-5	CASSYSTGITEAFF
TRBV6-5	CASSYSEVGPPLHF
TRBV11-3	CASSPRTSGTGELFF
TRBV9	CASSAGTGSSSYNSPLHF
TRBV4-2	CASSQGAGEGLGETQYF
TRBV7-9	CASRTTEVSGANVLTF
TRBV27	CASSLTGRSPLHF
TRBV5-1	CASSLAGEGYGEKLFF
TRBV5-1	CASSPFSSGNTIYF
TRBV5-1	CASSYRGNEQFF
TRBV6-1	CASRVDSNSPLHF
TRBV28	CASSLKPGAAGGETQYF
TRBV11-3	CAGRQGGAGSGELFF
TRBV2	CASQRETAYNEQFF
TRBV7-9	CASSSMISDSGANVLTF
TRBV4-2	CASSQDIMSSGNTIYF
TRBV6-5	CASSRQGANTGELFF
TRBV10-2	CASSESFLSGSPLHF
TRBV7-2	CASSTSGGVYNEQFF
TRBV7-8	CASSLVLRGTGNTIYF